The 20 T cell receptor beta chains in this list originate from one sample, sequenced in a study of PD-L1 blockade in urothelial cancer. The time point denotes: pretreatment peripheral blood. Assay used: immunoSEQ multiplex PCR; TCRdb lists only in-frame clones, some missing. The sample yields more than 85,000 clones, about nine tenths seen once. Sequences were derived from PBMCs, sampled around atezolizumab (anti-PD-L1) treatment. Source of these receptors: a man aged 55-75 years with urothelial cancer.

This chain joins TRBV13 and TRBJ2-7, with D perhaps TRBD1 (6 bases). The CDR3 extends over 14 amino acids. Trimming pared 5 bases from V and 1 base from J, leaving 12 bases between. Per the germline V gene, CDR1 is PRHDT and CDR2 is FYEKMQ (reference sequence). For the CDR3, the DNA is TGTGCCAGCAGCCCTCGGACAGTTTCCTACGAGCAGTACTTC. Translating gives CASSPRTVSYEQYF.

The chain carries TRBV6-5 and TRBJ1-2; tentatively, D is TRBD1 (6 bases). CDR1 is MNHEY and CDR2 is SVGAGI in the germline V gene. V was shortened by 2 bases and J by 8 bases, with 18 bases between the two germline ends. CDR3 size: 15 residues. CDR3 in amino acids: CASSYLPQGSGGYTF. DNA of the CDR3: TGTGCCAGCAGTTACCTTCCACAGGGATCAGGCGGCTACACCTTC.

The V call is TRBV9, the J call TRBJ2-1; 7 bases are a match to TRBD1. The trim removed 0 bases at V and 3 bases at J, leaving 9 bases unmatched. Germline-derived CDR1 and CDR2 are SGDLS and YYNGEE. The CDR3 extends over 17 amino acids. The CDR3 DNA follows: TGTGCCAGCAGCGTAGTAGAGGGGGCGGCGGGCTACAATGAGCAGTTCTTC. Its protein product is CASSVVEGAAGYNEQFF.

The V call is TRBV6-5, the J call TRBJ1-1; tentative D call: TRBD1 (6 bases). This CDR3 spans 15 amino acids. The V end lost 0 bases, the J end lost 0 bases, and 8 bases lay between the germline ends. Germline-derived CDR1 and CDR2 are MNHEY and SVGAGI. The CDR3, as DNA: TGTGCCAGCAGTTACTCCCAGGGGTTGAACACTGAAGCTTTCTTT. Amino acid sequence: CASSYSQGLNTEAFF.

This clone came up once. This sequence joins TRBV11-3 and TRBJ2-1, with TRBD2 matching over 12 bases. CDR3 length: 19 residues. Germline CDR1 is SGHNT and CDR2 is YENEEA. J was trimmed by 5 bases and V by 3 bases; bases with no gene match: 14. CDR3 DNA: TGTGCCAGCAGCTTGACTAGCGGGAGCAGAGTGGGTCTTGACAATGAGCAGTTCTTC. Translation: CASSLTSGSRVGLDNEQFF.

The gene calls are TRBV6-1 and TRBJ1-1, with 7 positions matching TRBD1. Germline CDR1 and CDR2: MNHNS and SASEGT. The CDR3 contains 14 residues. Trimming took 4 bases from V and 3 from J; bases not matched to a gene: 5. The CDR3 DNA is TGTGCCAGCAGTGTCAAAACAGGGGACACTGAAGCTTTCTTT. Its translation is CASSVKTGDTEAFF.

The chain combines TRBV7-9 with TRBJ1-2; TRBD1 agrees at 9 bases. Trimming removed 4 bases from V and 5 bases from J; junction bases left unmatched: 2. CDR3 size: 13 residues. Germline CDR1 SEHNR, CDR2 FQNEAQ (reference sequence). CDR3 protein: CASSSGQGYGYTF. The CDR3 DNA follows: TGTGCCAGCAGCTCGGGACAGGGTTATGGCTACACCTTC.

The chain combines TRBV18 with TRBJ1-5; no definite D call. Germline V gives CDR1 KGHSH, CDR2 LQKENI. Trimming shortened V by 2 bases and J by 2 bases, and 10 bases separated the two germline ends. This CDR3 contains 15 residues. As DNA, the CDR3 is TGTGCCAGCTCACCAGGAAGCGGGGGCAATCAGCCCCAGCATTTT. It yields the protein CASSPGSGGNQPQHF.

The chain is built from TRBV7-8 and TRBJ1-5, with 7 nucleotides matching TRBD1. The CDR3 has 15 amino acids. V dropped 2 bases and J dropped 6; count of bases not matched to a gene: 7. The V gene's germline CDR1 is SGHVS and CDR2 FQNEAQ. CDR3 nucleotide sequence: TGTGCCAGCAGCTTACAGGGGGGCGGGGTTCAGCCCCAGCATTTT. It translates to CASSLQGGGVQPQHF.

The chain carries TRBV5-1 and TRBJ2-5; 9 bases map to TRBD2. The CDR3 loop spans 15 amino acids. Per germline, CDR1 SGHRS and CDR2 YFSETQ. V lost 7 bases, J lost 5 bases, and 12 bases stayed unmatched. The CDR3 DNA is TGCGCCAGCTCCTTGCGGGGGGGATATGGCGAGACCCAGTACTTC. This gives the protein CASSLRGGYGETQYF.

The rearrangement joins TRBV12-5 to TRBJ2-2, with a weak D call TRBD1 (6 bases). The V end lost 0 bases, the J end lost 6 bases, and 11 bases lay between the germline ends. This CDR3 region has 15 residues. Germline V lookup: CDR1 LGHNT, CDR2 FRNRAP. The CDR3 sequence: CASGLVHSGAGELFF. CDR3 sequence (DNA): TGTGCTAGTGGTTTGGTACATTCAGGGGCCGGGGAGCTGTTTTTT.

The rearrangement joins TRBV2 to TRBJ1-2, with 9 bases fitting TRBD1. V trimming: 7 bases; J trimming: 4 bases; junction bases outside the gene matches: 7. The CDR3 totals 14 residues. Germline V gene data show CDR1 as SNHLY and CDR2 as FYNNEI. The CDR3 region is CASTNRGQGYGYTF. The CDR3 DNA is TGTGCCAGCACCAACAGGGGGCAAGGCTATGGCTACACCTTC. The whole variable domain, remainder taken from reference TRBV2 and TRBJ1-2, is EPEVTQTPSHQVTQMGQEVILRCVPISNHLYFYWYRQILGQKVEFLVSFYNNEISEKSEIFDDQFSVERPDGSNFTLKIRSTKLEDSAMYFCASTNRGQGYGYTFGSGTRLTVV.

The J gene is TRBJ1-1, the V gene TRBV9, with D possibly being TRBD1 (5 bases). The V gene's germline CDR1 is SGDLS and CDR2 YYNGEE. This CDR3 has 13 amino acids. Between the trimmed V and J ends, which lost 2 bases and 4 bases, there was a span of 9 bases. For the CDR3, the DNA is TGTGCCAGCAGCGTCACCGGGGGCACTGAAGCTTTCTTT. Encoded protein: CASSVTGGTEAFF.

This chain connects TRBV7-6 to TRBJ1-2; TRBD1 matches 10 bases. CDR1 and CDR2 from the germline V gene are SGHVS and FNYEAQ. The J segment lost 5 bases and the V segment lost 5 bases, leaving 14 bases of the junction unmatched. The CDR3 contains 17 residues. CDR3 sequence (DNA): TGTGCCAGCAGCATAAATCCCGGGACAGGGGTTACTTATGGCTACACCTTC. It encodes CASSINPGTGVTYGYTF.

J is TRBJ2-3 and V is TRBV4-3, with 8 bases identical to TRBD1. J lost 0 bases, V lost 1 base, and 6 bases had no gene match. The CDR3 has 17 amino acids. Germline V gives CDR1 LGHNA, CDR2 YSLEER. CDR3 nucleotides: TGCGCCAGCAGCCAAGCTACAGGGGGTTCTAGCACAGATACGCAGTATTTT. This sequence encodes CASSQATGGSSTDTQYF.

The chain has TRBV7-8 and TRBJ2-2; 11 nucleotides line up with TRBD2. Germline CDR1 SGHVS, CDR2 FQNEAQ. J was trimmed by 4 bases and V by 5 bases; bases with no gene match: 12. The CDR3 length is 18 residues. In DNA, the CDR3 is TGTGCCAGCAGCCCCCACGCCACTAGCGGGGGTTTCACCGGGGAGCTGTTTTTT. Encoded protein: CASSPHATSGGFTGELFF.

This chain uses TRBV5-1 with TRBJ2-7; TRBD1 agrees at 8 bases. Per the germline V gene, CDR1 is SGHRS and CDR2 is YFSETQ. The CDR3 is made up of 15 amino acids. V was clipped by 3 bases and J by 3 bases; unmatched bases: 8. The CDR3 loop reads CASSSAGGSIYEQYF. The CDR3 DNA reads as TGCGCCAGCAGCTCCGCAGGGGGCTCAATCTACGAGCAGTACTTC.

In DNA form, the CDR3 reads TGTGCCAGCAGCTTTACAGGGACTGGAAACACCATATATTTT. It is translated as CASSFTGTGNTIYF. The genes are TRBV11-3 and TRBJ1-3; TRBD1 is a possible D gene (6 bases). Germline assignment: CDR1 SGHNT and CDR2 YENEEA. The length of the CDR3 is 14 residues. V dropped 3 bases and J dropped 2 bases, with 8 bases sitting between them.

The chain uses TRBV6-6 and TRBJ2-3, with D possibly matching TRBD1 (6 bases). Germline CDR1 and CDR2: MNHNY and SVGAGI (reference sequence). The CDR3 spans 14 residues. V gave up 7 bases and J gave up 5 bases, with 16 bases separating them. The CDR3 loop reads CASKQTGLGDTQYF. CDR3 nucleotides: TGTGCCAGCAAACAGACAGGCCTGGGAGATACGCAGTATTTT.

The J gene is TRBJ2-7, the V gene TRBV11-2; 7 bases fit TRBD1. Trimming at V came to 5 bases and at J to 0 bases, leaving 7 bases not matched to a gene. The V gene's germline CDR1 is SGHAT and CDR2 FQNNGV. There are 15 residues in the CDR3. The CDR3 sequence is CASSRYRGLSYEQYF. The CDR3 DNA reads as TGTGCCAGCAGCCGTTACAGGGGCCTCTCCTACGAGCAGTACTTC.